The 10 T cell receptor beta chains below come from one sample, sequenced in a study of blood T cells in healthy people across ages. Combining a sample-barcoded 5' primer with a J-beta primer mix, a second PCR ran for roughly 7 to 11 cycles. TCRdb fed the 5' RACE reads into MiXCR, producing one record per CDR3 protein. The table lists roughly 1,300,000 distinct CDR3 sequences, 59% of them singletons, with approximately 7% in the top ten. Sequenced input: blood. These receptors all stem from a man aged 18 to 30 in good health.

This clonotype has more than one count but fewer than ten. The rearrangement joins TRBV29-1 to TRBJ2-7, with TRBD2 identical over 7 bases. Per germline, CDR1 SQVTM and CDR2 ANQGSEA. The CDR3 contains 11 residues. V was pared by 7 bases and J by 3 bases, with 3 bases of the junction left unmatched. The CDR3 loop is CSGQRGYEQYF. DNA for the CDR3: TGCAGCGGGCAGCGGGGCTACGAGCAGTACTTC.

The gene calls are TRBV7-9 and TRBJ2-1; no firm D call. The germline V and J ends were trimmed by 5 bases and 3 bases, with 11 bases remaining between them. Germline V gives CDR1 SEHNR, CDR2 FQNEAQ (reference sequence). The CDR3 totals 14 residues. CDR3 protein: CASSGLYFYNEQFF. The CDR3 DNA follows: TGTGCCAGCAGCGGCCTTTATTTCTACAATGAGCAGTTCTTC.

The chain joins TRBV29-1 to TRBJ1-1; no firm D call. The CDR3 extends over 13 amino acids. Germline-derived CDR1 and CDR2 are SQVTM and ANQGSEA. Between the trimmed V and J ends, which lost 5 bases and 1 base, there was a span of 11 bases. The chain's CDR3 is CSVKGRANTEAFF. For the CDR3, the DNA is TGCAGCGTTAAAGGTAGGGCGAACACTGAAGCTTTCTTT.

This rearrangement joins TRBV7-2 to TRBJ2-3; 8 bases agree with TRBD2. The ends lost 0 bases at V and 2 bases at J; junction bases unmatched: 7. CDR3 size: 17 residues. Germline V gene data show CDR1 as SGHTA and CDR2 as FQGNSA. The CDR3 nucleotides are TGTGCCAGCAGCTTAGCCCTAACTAGCGGACCCACAGATACGCAGTATTTT. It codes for CASSLALTSGPTDTQYF.

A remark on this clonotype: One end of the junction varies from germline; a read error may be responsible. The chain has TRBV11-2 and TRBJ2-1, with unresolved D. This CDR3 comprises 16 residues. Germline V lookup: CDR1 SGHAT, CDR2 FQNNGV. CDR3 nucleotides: TGTGCCAGCAGCTTAGAGAGAACAACTGAAGACAATGTGCAGTTCTTC. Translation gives CASSLERTTEDNVQFF.

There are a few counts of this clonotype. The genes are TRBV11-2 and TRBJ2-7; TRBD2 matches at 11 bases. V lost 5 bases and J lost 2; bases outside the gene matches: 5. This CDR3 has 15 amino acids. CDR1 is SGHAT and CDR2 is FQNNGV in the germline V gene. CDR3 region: CASSTGLAGTYEQYF. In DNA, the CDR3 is TGTGCCAGCAGCACCGGACTAGCGGGTACCTACGAGCAGTACTTC.

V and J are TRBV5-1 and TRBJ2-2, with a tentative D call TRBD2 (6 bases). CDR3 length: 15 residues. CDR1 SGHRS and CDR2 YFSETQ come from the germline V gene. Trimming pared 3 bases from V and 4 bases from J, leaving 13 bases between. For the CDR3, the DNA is TGCGCCAGCAGCTCCCTGACTAGTTCCACCGGGGAGCTGTTTTTT. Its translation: CASSSLTSSTGELFF.

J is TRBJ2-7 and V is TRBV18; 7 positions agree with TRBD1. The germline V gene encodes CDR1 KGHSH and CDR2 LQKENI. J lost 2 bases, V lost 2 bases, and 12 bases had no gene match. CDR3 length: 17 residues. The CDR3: CASSPNLNRGKTYEQYF. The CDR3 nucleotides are TGTGCCAGCTCACCAAATCTAAACAGGGGAAAAACCTACGAGCAGTACTTC.

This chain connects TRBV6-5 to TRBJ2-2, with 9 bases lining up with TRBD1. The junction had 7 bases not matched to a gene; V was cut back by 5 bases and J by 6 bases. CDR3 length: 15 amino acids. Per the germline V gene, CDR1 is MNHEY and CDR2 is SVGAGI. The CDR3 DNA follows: TGTGCCAGCAGTCAAGGGACAGGGTTGTCCGGGGAGCTGTTTTTT. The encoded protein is CASSQGTGLSGELFF.

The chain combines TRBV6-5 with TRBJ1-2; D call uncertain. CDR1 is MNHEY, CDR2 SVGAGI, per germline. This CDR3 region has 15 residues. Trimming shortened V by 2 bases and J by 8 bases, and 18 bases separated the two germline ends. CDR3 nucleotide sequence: TGTGCCAGCAGTTACAGGCCGCCTCGGATATGGGGCTACACCTTC. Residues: CASSYRPPRIWGYTF.